Below are 20 T cell receptor beta chains sequenced from a single sample in a study of cytomegalovirus exposure and HLA in healthy donors. The primer mix had 60 Vbeta and 13 Jbeta primers. The repertoire was sequenced with immunoSEQ multiplex PCR; TCRdb's copy has only in-frame clones and lacks some. The data show about 140,000 clones, about 77% seen once. Input material: PBMCs. These receptors all stem from a female donor in good health and CMV-seronegative.

The chain carries TRBV13 and TRBJ1-2, with a tentative D call TRBD1 (6 bases). V was pared by 0 bases and J by 6 bases, with 11 bases between. The CDR3 has 14 residues. The germline CDR1 and CDR2 sequences are PRHDT and FYEKMQ (reference sequence). The CDR3 nucleotides read TGTGCCAGCAGCTTAGGAGGGGGGGGCGATGGCTACACCTTC. It specifies CASSLGGGGDGYTF. Based on the CDR3 plus reference TRBV13 and TRBJ1-2, the full variable domain is AAGVIQSPRHLIKEKRETATLKCYPIPRHDTVYWYQQGPGQDPQFLISFYEKMQSDKGSIPDRFSAQQFSDYHSELNMSSLELGDSALYFCASSLGGGGDGYTFGSGTRLTVV.

This rearrangement joins TRBV19 to TRBJ2-1; D may be TRBD2 (6 bases). Germline CDR1 LNHDA, CDR2 SQIVND (reference sequence). V was cut by 5 bases and J by 5 bases, with 25 bases left in between. The CDR3 consists of 18 residues. CDR3 loop: CASSLRPGNHRGNNEQFF. The CDR3 region has the DNA TGTGCCAGTAGTTTGCGGCCAGGGAATCACCGGGGGAACAATGAGCAGTTCTTC. The full variable domain, its missing parts supplied by reference TRBV19 and TRBJ2-1, is DGGITQSPKYLFRKEGQNVTLSCEQNLNHDAMYWYRQDPGQGLRLIYYSQIVNDFQKGDIAEGYSVSREKKESFPLTVTSAQKNPTAFYLCASSLRPGNHRGNNEQFFGPGTRLTVL.

This chain links TRBV7-2 with TRBJ2-1; a weak D match, TRBD1 (6 bases). In germline, CDR1 is SGHTA, CDR2 FQGNSA. The CDR3 runs 13 residues. The V and J ends lost 7 bases and 10 bases respectively, with 17 bases between them. The CDR3 reads CASTSLWGREQFF. CDR3 nucleotide sequence: TGTGCCAGCACCTCACTATGGGGGCGGGAGCAGTTCTTC. Together with reference TRBV7-2 and TRBJ2-1, the CDR3 gives the full variable domain: GAGVSQSPSNKVTEKGKDVELRCDPISGHTALYWYRQSLGQGLEFLIYFQGNSAPDKSGLPSDRFSAERTGGSVSTLTIQRTQQEDSAVYLCASTSLWGREQFFGPGTRLTVL.

This chain uses TRBV7-6 with TRBJ1-2, with 8 bases lining up with TRBD1. The V and J ends lost 3 bases and 5 bases, in that order; junction bases with no gene match: 17. The CDR3 length is 18 residues. The V gene's germline CDR1 is SGHVS and CDR2 FNYEAQ. The CDR3 spells CASSFASLGTGASYGYTF. The CDR3 coding sequence is TGTGCCAGCAGCTTTGCTTCTCTGGGGACAGGTGCCTCTTATGGCTACACCTTC.

This clone was counted a few times. This sequence joins TRBV11-2 and TRBJ2-7, with 7 bases aligning to TRBD2. Trimming cost V 5 bases and J 4 bases; bases outside gene matches: 11. The CDR3 totals 15 residues. Germline assignment: CDR1 SGHAT and CDR2 FQNNGV. The CDR3 region is CASSPVTSAVYEQYF. CDR3 coding DNA: TGTGCCAGCAGCCCGGTCACTAGCGCCGTTTACGAGCAGTACTTC.

The DNA for the CDR3 is TGCACCAGCAGCCCCACTAGCGGGGGGGAGACCCAGTACTTC. It yields the protein CTSSPTSGGETQYF. V and J are TRBV1 and TRBJ2-5; whether TRBD2, the table's D call, matches the DNA was not checked. TRBV1 is labeled a pseudogene. The CDR3 consists of 14 residues.

The chain combines TRBV7-9 with TRBJ1-2; D possibly corresponds to TRBD1 (5 bases). Germline V gene lookup returns CDR1 SEHNR and CDR2 FQNEAQ (reference sequence). CDR3 length equals 17 residues. Trimming took 7 bases from V and 1 from J, leaving 22 bases between them. CDR3 sequence (DNA): TGTGCCAGCACCCCCCCAGCAGGGATGGAAGATAACTATGGCTACACCTTC. Its protein product is CASTPPAGMEDNYGYTF.

V gene TRBV5-1 combines with J gene TRBJ2-5; maybe TRBD1 (6 bases). Trimming cost V 10 bases and J 1 base, with 11 bases left between them. This CDR3 comprises 12 residues. The germline CDR1 and CDR2 sequences are SGHRS and YFSETQ. CDR3 sequence (DNA): TGCGCCTCCAGACAGGCCCAAGAGACCCAGTACTTC. Translating it yields CASRQAQETQYF.

This sequence joins TRBV28 and TRBJ1-5; D remains unclear. This CDR3 comprises 13 residues. Trimming took off 6 bases at V and 0 bases at J, with 6 bases between the two ends. Germline assignment: CDR1 MDHEN and CDR2 SYDVKM. The CDR3 bases are TGTGCCAGCAGGAGCTATAGCAATCAGCCCCAGCATTTT. Translation: CASRSYSNQPQHF.

The table lists this clone with a few counts. The gene calls are TRBV4-1 and TRBJ2-7, with D possibly TRBD1 on 5 matching bases. Germline V CDR1 and CDR2: MGHRA, YSYEKL. Deletions cut 6 bases from V and 3 bases from J, with 18 bases between. The CDR3 consists of 15 residues. The CDR3, as DNA: TGCGCCAGCAGTCCCCAGGGATTACTCGACTACGAGCAGTACTTC. Residues: CASSPQGLLDYEQYF.

The rearrangement joins TRBV7-6 to TRBJ2-5; D ambiguous. The tail of the sequence fits TRBJ2-7 better, so the J call may be wrong. The CDR3 extends over 16 amino acids. Germline V gene lookup returns CDR1 SGHVS and CDR2 FNYEAQ. The CDR3 spells CASSLAVAGSSYEQYF. As DNA, the CDR3 is TGTGCCAGCAGCTTAGCGGTGGCAGGCAGCTCCTACGAGCAGTACTTC.

The rearrangement uses TRBV10-1 and TRBJ1-1; 8 nucleotides agree with TRBD1. The CDR3 covers 16 residues. V dropped 4 bases and J dropped 4; count of bases not matched to a gene: 11. Per the germline V gene, CDR1 is WNHNN and CDR2 is SYGVQD (reference sequence). CDR3 DNA: TGCGCCAGCAGTGTGAGTAGGGGACAGGCAGGCACTGAAGCTTTCTTT. Its translation: CASSVSRGQAGTEAFF.

The genes are TRBV18 and TRBJ2-3, with 7 bases identical to TRBD1. CDR1 is KGHSH, CDR2 LQKENI, per germline. The CDR3 has 19 amino acids. J was trimmed by 0 bases and V by 2 bases; bases with no gene match: 14. The DNA for the CDR3 is TGTGCCAGCTCACCAACAAACAGGGGTACGCACACTAGCACAGATACGCAGTATTTT. Its translation is CASSPTNRGTHTSTDTQYF.

The chain has TRBV6-5 and TRBJ2-5; weak D call: TRBD2 (6 bases). The CDR3 length is 15 residues. Looked up from germline, CDR1 is MNHEY and CDR2 is SVGAGI. V lost 6 bases to trimming and J lost 3 bases, with 17 bases between them. The CDR3 spells CASSVGPREKETQYF. The CDR3 DNA reads TGTGCCAGCAGCGTAGGACCGCGGGAAAAAGAGACCCAGTACTTC.

This clone was observed a handful of times. The rearrangement uses TRBV6-1 and TRBJ2-7, with 7 bases lining up with TRBD1. Germline assignment: CDR1 MNHNS and CDR2 SASEGT. The trim removed 0 bases at V and 6 bases at J, leaving 8 bases unmatched. This CDR3 is 15 amino acids long. In DNA form, the CDR3 reads TGTGCCAGCAGTGAAGCAGGTGGACAGGTATCCGAGCAGTACTTC. It encodes CASSEAGGQVSEQYF.

This clone was recorded only once. The chain joins TRBV28 to TRBJ1-5; possibly TRBD1 for D (6 bases). This CDR3 region has 16 residues. Germline CDR1 is MDHEN and CDR2 is SYDVKM. V dropped 4 bases and J dropped 4 bases, with 17 bases sitting between them. The chain's CDR3 is CASSSAPDSTNQPQHF. CDR3 coding DNA: TGTGCCAGCAGTTCCGCCCCGGACAGCACAAATCAGCCCCAGCATTTT.

The chain is built from TRBV28 and TRBJ2-7; 9 bases fit TRBD2. This CDR3 contains 17 residues. From germline, CDR1 is MDHEN and CDR2 SYDVKM. The junction had 16 bases not matched to a gene; V was cut back by 4 bases and J by 6 bases. CDR3 DNA sequence: TGTGCCAGCAGTTCCGCGGCCGTTGGCGGGGGGGCCGGCGAGCAGTACTTC. This sequence encodes CASSSAAVGGGAGEQYF. The full variable domain, completed using reference TRBV28 and TRBJ2-7, is DVKVTQSSRYLVKRTGEKVFLECVQDMDHENMFWYRQDPGLGLRLIYFSYDVKMKEKGDIPEGYSVSREKKERFSLILESASTNQTSMYLCASSSAAVGGGAGEQYFGPGTRLTVT.

This rearrangement joins TRBV4-1 to TRBJ1-4, with 9 bases lining up with TRBD1. The CDR3 runs to 15 residues. V dropped 3 bases and J dropped 6; count of bases not matched to a gene: 5. Germline values: CDR1 MGHRA, CDR2 YSYEKL. The CDR3 protein is CASSQSDRGDEKLFF. Written as DNA, the CDR3 is TGCGCCAGCAGCCAGAGTGACAGGGGGGATGAAAAACTGTTTTTT.

The chain combines TRBV10-1 with TRBJ1-1, with TRBD1 identical over 8 bases. J lost 1 base, V lost 1 base, and 8 bases had no gene match. The CDR3 totals 17 residues. Germline CDR1 and CDR2: WNHNN and SYGVQD (reference sequence). The CDR3 region is CASSEFGTGASNTEAFF. The CDR3 coding sequence is TGCGCCAGCAGTGAGTTCGGGACAGGCGCTTCGAACACTGAAGCTTTCTTT.

V gene TRBV9 combines with J gene TRBJ1-2, with TRBD1 matching over 8 bases. Trimming took 3 bases from V and 6 from J; bases not matched to a gene: 22. The CDR3 is made up of 19 amino acids. Germline-derived CDR1 and CDR2 are SGDLS and YYNGEE. This CDR3 is CASSDPYEPRQGQANGYTF. CDR3 in DNA: TGTGCCAGCAGCGATCCCTACGAACCGCGACAGGGGCAAGCGAATGGCTACACCTTC.